A selection of T cell receptor beta chains follows, all from one sample in a study of cytomegalovirus exposure and HLA in healthy donors. The table came from immunoSEQ multiplex PCR; TCRdb's copy has only in-frame clones and leaves some out. The sample has approximately 110,000 clones; about four fifths are singletons. Material: PBMCs. The receptors were sampled from a woman aged 60-70 years in good health and CMV-seropositive. CDR3s leave out the opening cysteine and the closing phenylalanine or tryptophan.

v_call: TRBV5-4; j_call: TRBJ2-1; cdr3_aa: ASSLGYVSAGGRNEQF
v_call: TRBV2; j_call: TRBJ2-1; cdr3_aa: ASKLQGSLSEQF
v_call: TRBV6-5; j_call: TRBJ2-1; cdr3_aa: ASSYGTSGYNEQF
v_call: TRBV5-1; j_call: TRBJ2-1; cdr3_aa: ASGRGGHSYNEQF
v_call: TRBV6-6; j_call: TRBJ1-1; cdr3_aa: ASSGPGQTLNTEAF
v_call: TRBV11-2; j_call: TRBJ2-3; cdr3_aa: ASSLGIAGGRTDTQY
v_call: TRBV7-8; j_call: TRBJ1-3; cdr3_aa: ASSPREFSTIY
v_call: TRBV7-2; j_call: TRBJ1-5; cdr3_aa: ASSLSLQGDQPQH
v_call: TRBV4-2; j_call: TRBJ2-2; cdr3_aa: ASSRGTGELF
v_call: TRBV4-3; j_call: TRBJ1-1; cdr3_aa: ASSQGPGQRMNTEAF
v_call: TRBV2; j_call: TRBJ2-1; cdr3_aa: ASIPSAGDGNEQF
v_call: TRBV14; j_call: TRBJ2-5; cdr3_aa: ASSHGGRVRETQY
v_call: TRBV27; j_call: TRBJ1-5; cdr3_aa: ASRRDSNQPQH
v_call: TRBV6-5; j_call: TRBJ2-2; cdr3_aa: ASSQPGHDGRELF
v_call: TRBV19; j_call: TRBJ2-1; cdr3_aa: ASSIDHGRSYNEQF
v_call: TRBV6-5; j_call: TRBJ1-2; cdr3_aa: ASSYNGQGLKGYT
v_call: TRBV6-5; j_call: TRBJ2-1; cdr3_aa: ASRLGLAENNEQF
v_call: TRBV11-2; j_call: TRBJ1-1; cdr3_aa: ASTNASGEKGNTEAF
v_call: TRBV4-2; j_call: TRBJ2-7; cdr3_aa: ASSQTSGYSYEQY
v_call: TRBV7-3; j_call: TRBJ2-7; cdr3_aa: ASSPALARGLGEQY
v_call: TRBV18; j_call: TRBJ1-2; cdr3_aa: ASSPEGQGVGYT
v_call: TRBV14; j_call: TRBJ1-4; cdr3_aa: ASSRALLRGEKLF
v_call: TRBV7-2; j_call: TRBJ2-2; cdr3_aa: ASSSFSLGELF
v_call: TRBV6-1; j_call: TRBJ1-1; cdr3_aa: ASSAGTGGSGSRNTEAF
v_call: TRBV9; j_call: TRBJ1-4; cdr3_aa: ASSAVGAPNEKLF
v_call: TRBV19; j_call: TRBJ1-1; cdr3_aa: ASSIWDRGVKDTEAF
v_call: TRBV29-1; j_call: TRBJ2-1; cdr3_aa: SAAAGVYNEQF
v_call: TRBV12-5; j_call: TRBJ1-1; cdr3_aa: ASVMDRAGTEAF
v_call: TRBV4-1; j_call: TRBJ1-1; cdr3_aa: ASSPQSQVAEAF
v_call: TRBV7-2; j_call: TRBJ2-3; cdr3_aa: ASSPRKDTQY
v_call: TRBV19; j_call: TRBJ1-2; cdr3_aa: ASSHRGQASWYGYT
v_call: TRBV25-1; j_call: TRBJ2-7; cdr3_aa: ASSESRTGGSYEQY
v_call: TRBV18; j_call: TRBJ2-5; cdr3_aa: ASSLSGTGVRETQY
v_call: TRBV6-4; j_call: TRBJ2-3; cdr3_aa: ASSEGRGTGSDTQY
v_call: TRBV11-2; j_call: TRBJ2-5; cdr3_aa: ASSFPGTGTTQY
v_call: TRBV5-4; j_call: TRBJ2-7; cdr3_aa: ASSLEEPPYEQY
v_call: TRBV7-8; j_call: TRBJ2-7; cdr3_aa: ASSTRGYEQY
v_call: TRBV6-5; j_call: TRBJ1-1; cdr3_aa: ASSYGRNTEAF
v_call: TRBV7-3; j_call: TRBJ2-2; cdr3_aa: ASSSGNTGELF
v_call: TRBV7-5; j_call: TRBJ1-5; cdr3_aa: VRSSKVYSYSNQPQH
v_call: TRBV2; j_call: TRBJ1-5; cdr3_aa: ASSEARGGSQPQH
v_call: TRBV4-3; j_call: TRBJ1-3; cdr3_aa: ASSQEGGSGNTIY